This T cell receptor (beta chain) was obtained from a study of T-cell memory formation after mild COVID-19 (dated by TCRdb to the early 2020s). Background for the entire study: TCR sequence clusters from the two donors were found to be largely donor specific. T-cell clones expanding and contracting after mild COVID-19 in a couple of donors were tracked by longitudinal TCRalpha and TCRbeta repertoire sequencing. The cohort was made up of two young adult volunteers, one female and one male, who were previously healthy.

PBMCs were isolated by Ficoll-Paque density gradient centrifugation. Paper-wide results and their limitations: SARS-CoV-2 specificity was not confirmed for the second-wave clones peaking on day 37. Clones contracting from day 15 to 85 had balanced CD4/CD8 phenotypes, while a second wave expanding from day 15 to 37 was biased towards CD4+. Some responding clones were detected in pre-infection memory, which suggested that pre-existing cross-reactive memory T cells had joined the SARS-CoV-2 response. Contracting CD4+ clones were found mainly in CM and EM memory subsets, while CD8+ clones were enriched in EMRA. Only a couple of mild cases were covered in the study, and larger cohorts including severe cases with pre-infection samples were considered necessary.

TCRdb names Illumina NovaSeq 6000 as the instrument used. TCRalpha and TCRbeta cDNA libraries were built by 5'RACE with constant-segment primers, adding sample barcodes and unique molecular identifiers. Trizol reagent was used to extract RNA from every sample. Library amplification was performed in two PCR steps, and a second sample barcode and Illumina TruSeq adapters were introduced in the second step. The libraries were sequenced on an Illumina NovaSeq using 2 x 150 bp paired-end reads. In the authors' own workflow: Demultiplexing of reads and collapsing into UMI-guided consensus sequences were performed with migec v1.2.7. Using mixcr v2.1.11, UMI consensuses were aligned to TRA and TRB V and J templates and then assembled into clonotypes. Expanded or contracted clonotypes were those called significant by both edgeR and NoisET, with noise models trained on biological replicates. edgeR calls used a false discovery rate-adjusted p below 0.01 and a log2 fold-change threshold of 1. As an exploratory analysis of dynamics, PCA with hierarchical clustering was applied to max-normalized trajectories of the 1000 most abundant clonotypes. Each responding clone was given a CD4 or CD8 phenotype based on the CD4+ and CD8+ repertoires, which had been sequenced separately. TCRdb trimmed public reads at Q25 via fastp, called clones via MiXCR and kept in-frame beta chains. Records with the same CDR3 protein are collapsed into one entry carrying the most frequent genes and DNA. TCRdb, not the authors, supplied the V and J calls. This sample comprises fewer than 400,000 distinct CDR3 sequences, approximately 16% of them detected only once. 20% to 25% of the sample belongs to the ten largest clones.

Counted from cysteine to phenylalanine, this CDR3 has 14 amino acids. Only the CDR3 DNA is retained, 42 bases long and in frame from the first base. From a lookup of the germline V gene (reference sequence), CDR1 and CDR2 are DFQATT and SNEGSKA. V sheds 6 bases and J sheds 7 bases, leaving 18 bases between their ends. For this clonotype: Its antigen target is currently unknown. No qualities accompany the bases; no much larger clone lies one base away.

This chain is built from TRBV20-1 and TRBJ1-4; TRBD1 might be the D gene, on 5 matching bases. The TCR sequence derives from a young man who had mild COVID-19 (a few samples of this study predate the infection). The sample titles of this study are shuffled in the database, so cell type and time point are left out; the donor was told from shared clones. Source material: PBMCs or a T cell subset sorted from them (not recorded which). The CDR3 protein: CSAAPGRGREKLFF. The nucleotide sequence is TGCAGTGCCGCCCCCGGGAGGGGACGTGAAAAACTGTTTTTT.